Below, 18 T cell receptor beta chains from the same sample are listed, as sequenced in a study of patients and donors after allogeneic stem cell transplantation. TCRdb re-called the RT-PCR reads through MiXCR, storing one row per CDR3 protein. The table includes roughly 250,000 distinct CDR3 sequences, 13% to 15% detected once. Sequencing used blood, either unsorted or a sorted T cell fraction (not recorded which). All receptors derive from a human donor who was either an allogeneic HSCT recipient or a stem cell or donor lymphocyte infusion donor (not recorded which). It is not recorded whose cells these are; they may come from a transplant donor.

The V and J genes are TRBV5-1 and TRBJ2-5; 11 bases are a match to TRBD1. With V trimmed by 4 bases and J by 5 bases, 4 bases remained unmatched. CDR3 length equals 14 residues. Looked up from germline, CDR1 is SGHRS and CDR2 is YFSETQ. The CDR3 DNA follows: TGCGCCAGCAGCGCGGACAGGGGGCAGGAGACCCAGTACTTC. Protein: CASSADRGQETQYF. The whole variable domain, filled in from reference TRBV5-1 and TRBJ2-5, reads KAGVTQTPRYLIKTRGQQVTLSCSPISGHRSVSWYQQTPGQGLQFLFEYFSETQRNKGNFPGRFSGRQFSNSRSEMNVSTLELGDSALYLCASSADRGQETQYFGPGTRLLVL.

This clonotype was seen at least ten times. The chain carries TRBV29-1 and TRBJ2-7; D unresolved. The germline V gene encodes CDR1 SQVTM and CDR2 ANQGSEA. The CDR3 has 11 amino acids. The V and J ends lost 3 bases and 6 bases respectively, with 9 bases between them. The CDR3 is CSVDIVSEQYF. The CDR3 nucleotides read TGCAGCGTTGATATAGTATCCGAGCAGTACTTC.

This clonotype has ten or more counts. The V call is TRBV7-9, the J call TRBJ1-4; TRBD1 aligns across 10 bases. V gave up 2 bases and J gave up 7 bases; unmatched junction bases: 4. This CDR3 is built from 15 residues. From germline, CDR1 is SEHNR and CDR2 FQNEAQ (reference sequence). The CDR3 reads CASSLKTGGSEKLFF. The CDR3 coding sequence is TGTGCCAGCAGCTTAAAGACAGGGGGCAGTGAAAAACTGTTTTTT.

This clonotype was counted between two and nine times. The rearrangement joins TRBV2 to TRBJ2-7; a weak D match, TRBD2 (6 bases). This CDR3 comprises 13 residues. CDR1 and CDR2 from the germline V gene are SNHLY and FYNNEI. Trimming removed 5 bases at V and 3 bases at J, with 11 bases between. CDR3 nucleotide sequence: TGTGCCAGCAGTCGTCGGGAGTTCTACGAGCAGTACTTC. It specifies CASSRREFYEQYF.

The chain combines TRBV2 with TRBJ2-3; 10 bases map to TRBD2. Trimming at V came to 2 bases and at J to 2 bases, leaving 4 bases not matched to a gene. The CDR3 is made up of 16 amino acids. Germline V gene sequence: CDR1 SNHLY, CDR2 FYNNEI. This chain's CDR3 is CASSETSGGATDTQYF. CDR3 DNA sequence: TGTGCCAGCAGTGAAACGAGCGGGGGGGCCACAGATACGCAGTATTTT.

DNA for the CDR3: TGTGCCAGCAGCCCCTCCGGGACTAGCGGCACAGATACGCAGTATTTT. Residues: CASSPSGTSGTDTQYF. The genes are TRBV11-3 and TRBJ2-3, with 10 positions matching TRBD2. The CDR3 has 16 residues. Germline CDR1 SGHNT, CDR2 YENEEA. V lost 5 bases and J lost 1; bases outside the gene matches: 6.

This clonotype has just a few counts. The chain combines TRBV28 with TRBJ1-2, with 11 bases fitting TRBD1. This CDR3 spans 16 amino acids. Per the germline V gene, CDR1 is MDHEN and CDR2 is SYDVKM. The trim removed 6 bases at V and 7 bases at J, leaving 13 bases unmatched. The CDR3 region has the DNA TGTGCCAGCAGCGAAACACGAAGGACAGGGGGCCGTGGCTACACCTTC. Translating gives CASSETRRTGGRGYTF.

This clonotype was seen a handful of times. This chain joins TRBV3-1 and TRBJ2-1; D perhaps matches TRBD2 (6 bases). The V end was cut by 2 bases, the J end by 8 bases, with 16 bases between. Germline V lookup: CDR1 LGHDT, CDR2 YNNKEL (reference sequence). CDR3 length equals 15 residues. In DNA form, the CDR3 reads TGTGCCAGCAGCCAACCGGGACTCAGAATGCATGAGCAGTTCTTC. Amino acids: CASSQPGLRMHEQFF.

This chain joins TRBV7-2 and TRBJ2-1; possible D gene TRBD2, 6 bases. The ends were cut back, 3 bases at V and 8 bases at J, with 14 bases in the middle. CDR3 size: 14 residues. Germline assignment: CDR1 SGHTA and CDR2 FQGNSA. CDR3 nucleotide sequence: TGTGCCAGCAGCTTCGGGAGTGAGGGGTATGAGCAGTTCTTC. This codes for CASSFGSEGYEQFF.

This clonotype was counted only a few times. The rearrangement uses TRBV6-1 and TRBJ2-3; 8 nucleotides agree with TRBD2. Germline loops: CDR1 MNHNS, CDR2 SASEGT. Trimming cost V 6 bases and J 1 base; bases outside gene matches: 3. CDR3 length: 14 amino acids. The CDR3 bases are TGTGCCAGCAGGCGGGGGGCGCGCACAGATACGCAGTATTTT. Protein sequence: CASRRGARTDTQYF.

A single count supports this clonotype. One base away lies a much larger clone, so this may be a sequencing read error. V usage is TRBV15 and J usage is TRBJ2-1; TRBD2 agrees at 11 bases. This CDR3 has 18 amino acids. Trimming removed 1 base from V and 7 bases from J; junction bases left unmatched: 12. Germline V gene data show CDR1 as LNHNV and CDR2 as YYDKDF (reference sequence). The CDR3 DNA sequence: TGTGCCACCAGCAGAGCTCTACCGGGACTAGCGGTACGGAATGAGCAGTTCTTC. It translates to CATSRALPGLAVRNEQFF.

This clonotype has only a few counts. The rearrangement uses TRBV7-8 and TRBJ2-3; 10 nucleotides match TRBD2. Germline V gives CDR1 SGHVS, CDR2 FQNEAQ. This CDR3 has 16 residues. Trimming at V came to 8 bases and at J to 1 base, leaving 9 bases not matched to a gene. The CDR3 loop reads CASGRQRGGGTDTQYF. CDR3 nucleotide sequence: TGTGCCAGCGGACGACAGCGGGGGGGCGGCACAGATACGCAGTATTTT.

The chain recombines TRBV18 with TRBJ2-5, with a tentative D call TRBD2 (5 bases). Germline assignment: CDR1 KGHSH and CDR2 LQKENI. The CDR3 is 12 residues long. Trimming cost V 3 bases and J 3 bases, with 5 bases left between them. Here the CDR3 reads CASSPGEETQYF. The CDR3 DNA sequence: TGTGCCAGCTCACCGGGAGAAGAGACCCAGTACTTC.

This clonotype was seen ten or more times. This chain joins TRBV12-3 or TRBV12-4 and TRBJ1-3; D gene unclear. Trimming stripped 3 bases from V and 0 bases from J, with 6 bases between. The CDR3 covers 14 residues. The chain's CDR3 is CASSFRASGNTIYF. CDR3 sequence (DNA): TGTGCCAGCAGTTTTCGGGCCTCTGGAAACACCATATATTTT.

This clonotype was seen only a few times. V usage is TRBV7-9 and J usage is TRBJ1-5; the D gene is possibly TRBD1 (6 bases). V lost 5 bases and J 11 bases, leaving 16 bases between the germline ends. The CDR3 runs to 13 residues. Germline CDR1 is SEHNR and CDR2 is FQNEAQ (reference sequence). The CDR3 loop reads CASSVDRSPAQHF. The DNA for the CDR3 is TGTGCCAGCAGCGTCGACAGGTCCCCAGCCCAGCATTTT. Full variable domain (remainder filled in from reference TRBV7-9 and TRBJ1-5): DTGVSQNPRHKITKRGQNVTFRCDPISEHNRLYWYRQTLGQGPEFLTYFQNEAQLEKSRLLSDRFSAERPKGSFSTLEIQRTEQGDSAMYLCASSVDRSPAQHFGDGTRLSIL.

This clonotype has only a few counts. J is TRBJ1-5 and V is TRBV7-2, with unresolved D. Trimming took off 5 bases at V and 1 base at J, with 12 bases between the two ends. The CDR3 has 15 residues. The germline gives CDR1 SGHTA, CDR2 FQGNSA. In DNA form, the CDR3 reads TGTGCCAGCAGCAGTGCGGGGATGAGCAATCAGCCCCAGCATTTT. Its translation is CASSSAGMSNQPQHF. Using reference TRBV7-2 and TRBJ1-5 for the parts outside the CDR3, the full variable domain is GAGVSQSPSNKVTEKGKDVELRCDPISGHTALYWYRQSLGQGLEFLIYFQGNSAPDKSGLPSDRFSAERTGGSVSTLTIQRTQQEDSAVYLCASSSAGMSNQPQHFGDGTRLSIL.

This sequence joins TRBV5-1 and TRBJ1-6, with D uncertain. From germline, CDR1 is SGHRS and CDR2 YFSETQ. Trimming removed 0 bases at V and 3 bases at J, with 7 bases between. CDR3 size: 15 residues. The CDR3 sequence is CASSLDQLYNSPLHF. CDR3 in DNA: TGCGCCAGCAGCTTGGACCAGCTCTATAATTCACCCCTCCACTTT.

The gene calls are TRBV7-3 and TRBJ2-2, with D maybe TRBD2 (5 bases). Germline CDR1 reads SGHTA; CDR2 reads FQGTGA. The V and J ends lost 5 bases and 7 bases respectively, with 20 bases between them. The CDR3 totals 16 residues. The CDR3 DNA reads as TGTGCCAGCAGCACCACCCCGACTCTAGCCCACGGGGAGCTGTTTTTT. Translated, it gives CASSTTPTLAHGELFF.